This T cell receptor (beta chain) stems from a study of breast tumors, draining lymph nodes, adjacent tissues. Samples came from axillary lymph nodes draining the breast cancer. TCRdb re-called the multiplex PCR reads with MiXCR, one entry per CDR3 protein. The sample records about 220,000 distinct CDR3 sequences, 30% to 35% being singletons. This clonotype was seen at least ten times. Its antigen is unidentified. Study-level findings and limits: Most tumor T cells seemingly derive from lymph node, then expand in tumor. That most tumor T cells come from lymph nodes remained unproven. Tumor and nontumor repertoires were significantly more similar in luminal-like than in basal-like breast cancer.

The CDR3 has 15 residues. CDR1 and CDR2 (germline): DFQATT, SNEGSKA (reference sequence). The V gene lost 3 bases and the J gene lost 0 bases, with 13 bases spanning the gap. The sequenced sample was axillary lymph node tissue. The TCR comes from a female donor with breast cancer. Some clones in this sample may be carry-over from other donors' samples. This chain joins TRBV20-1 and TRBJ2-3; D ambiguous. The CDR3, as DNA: TGCAGTGCTAGTTTCCCCGAAACTAGCACAGATACGCAGTATTTT. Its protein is CSASFPETSTDTQYF.